The source of this T cell receptor beta chain is a study of OX40 agonist ivuxolimab in advanced cancers. Points from the study as a whole: At 0.1 to 3.0 mg/kg, CD4+ and CD8+ blood T cells expanded clonally by week 6. The expanded peripheral T cells' antigen specificity was not determined. The study found among the lowest clonal expansion in partial responders at 0.1-3.0 mg/kg.

Germline CDR1 is SGHAT and CDR2 is FQNNGV. The CDR3 runs 13 residues. Trimming removed 5 bases from V and 3 bases from J, with 5 bases in between. Concerning this clone: Its antigen remains unidentified.

Sequencing was performed with immunoSEQ multiplex PCR; in TCRdb, only in-frame clones are kept and a portion is missing. The data contain about 130,000 clones, roughly 92% of them singletons. The J gene is TRBJ2-6, the V gene TRBV11-2; D ambiguous. This specimen was CD4+ or CD8+ T cells sorted from blood, taken in a trial of the OX40 agonist ivuxolimab. This TCR derives from an adult with an advanced solid tumor such as melanoma, head and neck, liver or kidney cancer. CDR3 loop: CASSLNGANVLTF. CDR3 coding DNA: TGTGCCAGCAGCCTAAATGGGGCCAACGTCCTGACTTTC.